Below are 4 T cell receptor beta chains sequenced from a single sample in a study of CD8 T cells in ankylosing spondylitis. Study-wide results and limits: Made up of eight highly homologous variants, a TCR beta motif appeared characteristic of ankylosing spondylitis blood.

In TCRdb, the 5' RACE reads were re-called with MiXCR into one record per CDR3 protein. The sample yields around 490,000 distinct CDR3 sequences, roughly 5.3% seen once. The antigens for these receptors are not known. The sample consisted of blood, either unsorted or a sorted T cell fraction (not recorded which). Receptors were obtained from a male donor with ankylosing spondylitis.

This clonotype was recorded a few times. The chain employs TRBV6-2 or TRBV6-3 and TRBJ2-1, with D maybe TRBD2 (6 bases). V lost 0 bases to trimming and J lost 2 bases, with 11 bases between them. This CDR3 comprises 16 residues. From germline, CDR1 is MNHEY and CDR2 SVGEGT. CDR3 in amino acids: CASSYSTGAPYNEQFF. The CDR3 DNA reads TGTGCCAGCAGTTACTCGACGGGAGCTCCCTACAATGAGCAGTTCTTC.

This clonotype was picked up many times. This rearrangement joins TRBV4-3 to TRBJ1-2, with 9 bases identical to TRBD1. The CDR3 covers 15 residues. The V gene end was trimmed by 4 bases and the J gene end by 5 bases; junction bases not matched to a gene: 8. Germline values: CDR1 LGHNA, CDR2 YSLEER. This CDR3 reads CASSPWDRAWYGYTF. Here the CDR3 DNA reads TGCGCCAGCAGCCCTTGGGACAGGGCGTGGTATGGCTACACCTTC.

The J gene is TRBJ2-1, the V gene TRBV20-1, with D perhaps being TRBD1 or TRBD2 (6 bases each). Germline lookup yields CDR1 DFQATT and CDR2 SNEGSKA (reference sequence). V gave up 6 bases and J gave up 5 bases, with 17 bases separating them. This CDR3 has 14 residues. The CDR3 DNA sequence: TGCAGTGCCAGGAGGGGGGCAGGCGACAATGAGCAGTTCTTC. It specifies CSARRGAGDNEQFF.

This clonotype occurred many times. The chain has TRBV15 and TRBJ2-7, with D maybe TRBD1 (5 bases). Germline CDR1 is LNHNV and CDR2 is YYDKDF (reference sequence). This CDR3 spans 13 amino acids. Trimming took 0 bases from V and 6 from J, leaving 9 bases between them. CDR3 protein: CATSRDIGAEQYF. CDR3 sequence (DNA): TGTGCCACCAGCAGAGATATAGGGGCCGAGCAGTACTTC.